These 8 T cell receptor beta chains were sequenced from one sample in a study of blood T cell repertoires in COVID-19. Generated by immunoSEQ multiplex PCR, the TCRdb table keeps only in-frame clones and is missing some. The table records over 200,000 clones, roughly 80% of them present only once. The sequencing sample was made of peripheral blood. All receptors derive from a human donor in a cohort sampled during active COVID-19.

CDR3 amino acids: CASSIRVRTDTQYF. DNA for the CDR3: TGTGCCAGTAGTATTCGGGTCCGCACAGATACGCAGTATTTT. The chain links TRBV19 to TRBJ2-3; D is uncertain. CDR1 is LNHDA, CDR2 SQIVND, per germline (reference sequence). V lost 3 bases and J lost 1, with 8 bases in between. The length of the CDR3 is 14 residues. The complete variable domain, with remaining parts taken from reference TRBV19 and TRBJ2-3, reads DGGITQSPKYLFRKEGQNVTLSCEQNLNHDAMYWYRQDPGQGLRLIYYSQIVNDFQKGDIAEGYSVSREKKESFPLTVTSAQKNPTAFYLCASSIRVRTDTQYFGPGTRLTVL.

This chain links TRBV27 with TRBJ2-2; 15 bases agree with TRBD2. The V segment lost 7 bases and the J segment 0 bases; nucleotides outside the gene matches: 6. This CDR3 has 18 residues. Germline lookup yields CDR1 MNHEY and CDR2 SMNVEV (reference sequence). The CDR3 sequence is CASKGLAGGHANTGELFF. In nucleotides, the CDR3 is TGTGCCAGCAAGGGACTAGCGGGAGGTCACGCGAACACCGGGGAGCTGTTTTTT.

The table lists this clone with a few counts. The V call is TRBV4-2, the J call TRBJ1-6; the D gene is possibly TRBD1 (6 bases). Germline CDR1 LGHNA, CDR2 YNFKEQ. The CDR3 totals 15 residues. Deletions cut 7 bases from V and 6 bases from J, with 16 bases between. This chain's CDR3 is CASTTGQGVNSPLHF. CDR3 nucleotide sequence: TGTGCCAGCACCACAGGGCAGGGAGTTAATTCACCCCTCCACTTT.

This chain connects TRBV28 to TRBJ2-6, with 9 bases identical to TRBD1. V shed 6 bases and J 1 base; nucleotides not matched to a gene: 7. Germline values: CDR1 MDHEN, CDR2 SYDVKM. This CDR3 region has 17 residues. In DNA, the CDR3 is TGTGCCAGCAGGGTAACAGGGGGCGGATCTGGGGCCAACGTCCTGACTTTC. Protein: CASRVTGGGSGANVLTF.

V and J are TRBV7-3 and TRBJ1-1, with a tentative D call TRBD1 (6 bases). V was clipped by 5 bases and J by 0 bases, with 13 bases between them. The CDR3 totals 15 residues. Germline CDR1 is SGHTA and CDR2 is FQGTGA. DNA for the CDR3: TGTGCCAGCAGCCCACAGGGCGGATTGAACACTGAAGCTTTCTTT. The encoded protein is CASSPQGGLNTEAFF.

The chain couples TRBV6-5 to TRBJ2-7; no firm D call. CDR3 size: 14 residues. The germline V and J ends were trimmed by 2 bases and 4 bases, with 12 bases remaining between them. Germline V gives CDR1 MNHEY, CDR2 SVGAGI. Here the CDR3 reads CASSYGQEAYEQYF. CDR3 DNA sequence: TGTGCCAGCAGTTACGGGCAGGAAGCATACGAGCAGTACTTC.

The V call is TRBV28, the J call TRBJ2-3; a possible D gene is TRBD1 (6 bases). The CDR3 is made up of 14 amino acids. Germline V gene data show CDR1 as MDHEN and CDR2 as SYDVKM. The V gene lost 3 bases and the J gene lost 2 bases, with 9 bases spanning the gap. The CDR3, as DNA: TGTGCCAGCAGTTTCCGGACAGTCACAGATACGCAGTATTTT. Translating gives CASSFRTVTDTQYF.

This clone was seen more than once but under ten times. The genes are TRBV15 and TRBJ2-6; no clear D. V was cut by 0 bases and J by 1 base, with 4 bases left in between. There are 15 residues in the CDR3. Per the germline V gene, CDR1 is LNHNV and CDR2 is YYDKDF (reference sequence). The CDR3 loop reads CATSRDRSGANVLTF. CDR3 DNA: TGTGCCACCAGCAGAGATCGTTCTGGGGCCAACGTCCTGACTTTC.